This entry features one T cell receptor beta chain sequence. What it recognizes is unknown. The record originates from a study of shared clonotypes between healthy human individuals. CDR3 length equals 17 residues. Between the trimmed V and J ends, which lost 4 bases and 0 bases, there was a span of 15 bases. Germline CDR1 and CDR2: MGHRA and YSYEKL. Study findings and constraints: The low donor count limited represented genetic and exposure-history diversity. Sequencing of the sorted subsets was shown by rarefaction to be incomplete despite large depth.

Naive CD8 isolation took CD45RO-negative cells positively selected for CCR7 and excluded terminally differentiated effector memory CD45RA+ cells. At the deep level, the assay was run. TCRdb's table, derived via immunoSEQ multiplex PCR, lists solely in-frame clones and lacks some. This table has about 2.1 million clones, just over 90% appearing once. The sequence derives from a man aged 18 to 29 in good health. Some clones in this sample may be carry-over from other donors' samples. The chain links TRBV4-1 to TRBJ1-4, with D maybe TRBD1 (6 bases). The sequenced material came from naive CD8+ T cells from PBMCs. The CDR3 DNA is TGCGCCAGCAGCCGACAGGACGGAATTGCAACTAATGAAAAACTGTTTTTT. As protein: CASSRQDGIATNEKLFF.